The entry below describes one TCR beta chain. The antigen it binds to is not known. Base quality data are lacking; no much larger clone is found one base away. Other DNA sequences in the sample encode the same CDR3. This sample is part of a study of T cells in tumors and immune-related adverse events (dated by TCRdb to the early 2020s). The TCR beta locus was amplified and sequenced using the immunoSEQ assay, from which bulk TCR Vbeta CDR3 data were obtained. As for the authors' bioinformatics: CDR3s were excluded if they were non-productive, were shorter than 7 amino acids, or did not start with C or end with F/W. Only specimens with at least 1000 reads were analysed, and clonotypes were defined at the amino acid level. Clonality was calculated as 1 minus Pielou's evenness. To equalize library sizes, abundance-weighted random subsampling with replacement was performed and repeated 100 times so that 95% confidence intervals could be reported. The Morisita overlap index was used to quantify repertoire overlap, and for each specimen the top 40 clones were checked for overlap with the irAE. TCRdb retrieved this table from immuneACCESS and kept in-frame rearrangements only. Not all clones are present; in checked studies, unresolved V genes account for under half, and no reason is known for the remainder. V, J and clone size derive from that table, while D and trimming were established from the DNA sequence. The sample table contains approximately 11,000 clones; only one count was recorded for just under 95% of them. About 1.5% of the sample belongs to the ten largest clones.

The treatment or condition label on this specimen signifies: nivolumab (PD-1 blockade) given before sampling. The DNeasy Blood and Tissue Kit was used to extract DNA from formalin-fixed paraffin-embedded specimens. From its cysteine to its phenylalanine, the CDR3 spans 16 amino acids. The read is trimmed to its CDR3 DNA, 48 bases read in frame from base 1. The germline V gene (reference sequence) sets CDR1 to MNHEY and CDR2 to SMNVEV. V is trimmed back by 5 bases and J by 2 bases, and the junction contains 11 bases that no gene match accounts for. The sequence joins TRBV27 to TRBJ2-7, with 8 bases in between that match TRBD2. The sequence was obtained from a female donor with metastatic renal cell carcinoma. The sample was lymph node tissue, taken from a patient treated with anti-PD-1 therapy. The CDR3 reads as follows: CASSPPLADKPYEQYF. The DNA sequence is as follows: TGTGCCAGCAGTCCCCCACTAGCGGACAAACCCTACGAGCAGTACTTC.